This paragraph reports one T cell receptor beta chain. The data were obtained in a study of blood T cell repertoires in COVID-19. Across the whole study: In each case, the material was cDNA or gDNA derived from T cells, B-cell-depleted T cells, or PBMCs.

V lost 2 bases, J lost 4 bases, and 3 bases stayed unmatched. The CDR3 has 14 residues. Looked up from germline, CDR1 is MNHEY and CDR2 is SVGAGI. In the study's own analysis: The authors estimated nucleated cell counts from reference gene primer amplification. The data were produced by immunoSEQ multiplex PCR, yet TCRdb's version contains in-frame clones alone and is incomplete. V and J calls plus clone size are reproduced from that table; the DNA served to infer D and trimming. The sample has 300,000 to 350,000 clones, under 90% seen once. The Seattle site enrolled patients during active infection and followed them longitudinally.

This chain connects TRBV6-5 to TRBJ1-1; 8 bases are shared with TRBD1. Material: peripheral blood. This clonotype was obtained from a woman aged 30 to 39 with COVID-19, enrolled during active disease. CDR3 sequence: CASSYLDRGTEAFF. The CDR3, as DNA: TGTGCCAGCAGTTACCTAGACAGGGGCACTGAAGCTTTCTTT.